One and the same sample provided the 27 T cell receptor beta chains below, sequenced in a study of blood T cell repertoires in COVID-19. TCRdb's copy holds only in-frame clones and misses some; the assay was immunoSEQ multiplex PCR. Of about 110,000 clones in the sample, about 80% were seen once. The specimen was peripheral blood. Every receptor here comes from a woman in her 70s with acute or convalescent COVID-19.

The chain links TRBV10-3 to TRBJ1-1; D unresolved. The germline CDR1 and CDR2 sequences are ENHRY and SYGVKD. V lost 4 bases and J lost 7, with 10 bases in between. CDR3 size: 12 residues. The CDR3, as DNA: TGTGCCATCAGTGTCGCGGGGAGTGAAGCTTTCTTT. This codes for CAISVAGSEAFF.

This sequence joins TRBV10-3 and TRBJ1-1, with D perhaps TRBD1 (6 bases). The CDR3 is made up of 17 amino acids. Germline V lookup: CDR1 ENHRY, CDR2 SYGVKD. Between the trimmed V and J ends, which lost 0 bases and 5 bases, there was a span of 19 bases. CDR3: CAISESRARGEGTEAFF. In nucleotides, the CDR3 is TGTGCCATCAGTGAGTCGAGGGCCAGGGGCGAGGGGACTGAAGCTTTCTTT.

V gene TRBV28 combines with J gene TRBJ1-1; D unresolved. V lost 1 base and J 0 bases, leaving 12 bases between the germline ends. This CDR3 spans 16 amino acids. Germline CDR1 and CDR2: MDHEN and SYDVKM. As DNA, the CDR3 is TGTGCCAGCAGTTTATATGAGGGCCGCTTGAACACTGAAGCTTTCTTT. Its protein product is CASSLYEGRLNTEAFF.

This chain connects TRBV3-1 (or the pseudogene TRBV3-2) to TRBJ1-3; TRBD1 agrees at 7 bases. This CDR3 comprises 15 residues. With 2 bases clipped from V and 0 bases from J, the junction kept 1 base outside the gene matches. Per the germline V gene, CDR1 is LGHDT and CDR2 is YNNKEL (reference sequence). The DNA for the CDR3 is TGTGCCAGCAGCCAACGACAGGGCTCTGGAAACACCATATATTTT. It specifies CASSQRQGSGNTIYF.

This rearrangement joins TRBV24-1 to TRBJ1-1; D is undetermined. CDR3 length: 14 residues. Deletions cut 1 base from V and 1 base from J, with 6 bases between. Germline assignment: CDR1 KGHDR and CDR2 SFDVKD. The CDR3 DNA sequence: TGTGCCACCAGTGATTTCGCAGGGAACACTGAAGCTTTCTTT. This sequence encodes CATSDFAGNTEAFF.

The V gene is TRBV5-1, the J gene TRBJ2-2; tentatively, D is TRBD2 (6 bases). The CDR3 length is 17 residues. Germline V lookup: CDR1 SGHRS, CDR2 YFSETQ. Trimming removed 3 bases from V and 0 bases from J, with 15 bases in between. The CDR3 reads CASSYRTMSPNTGELFF. The CDR3 region has the DNA TGCGCCAGCAGCTATAGGACTATGTCGCCGAACACCGGGGAGCTGTTTTTT. Full variable domain (remainder filled in from reference TRBV5-1 and TRBJ2-2): KAGVTQTPRYLIKTRGQQVTLSCSPISGHRSVSWYQQTPGQGLQFLFEYFSETQRNKGNFPGRFSGRQFSNSRSEMNVSTLELGDSALYLCASSYRTMSPNTGELFFGEGSRLTVL.

DNA of the CDR3: TGTGCCAGCAGCCACCTTGTGAGCGGACTGTACCAAGAGACCCAGTACTTC. It encodes CASSHLVSGLYQETQYF. The chain links TRBV7-9 to TRBJ2-5; D perhaps matches TRBD2 (5 bases). The germline CDR1 and CDR2 sequences are SEHNR and FQNEAQ (reference sequence). V was clipped by 5 bases and J by 0 bases, with 19 bases between them. The CDR3 sequence is 17 residues long.

The rearrangement links TRBV28 to TRBJ1-5, with 9 bases fitting TRBD1. This CDR3 is 15 amino acids long. V was clipped by 6 bases and J by 7 bases; unmatched bases: 10. CDR1 is MDHEN, CDR2 SYDVKM, per germline. The chain's CDR3 is CASSRDRVTKQPQHF. CDR3 bases: TGTGCCAGCAGCCGGGACAGGGTTACGAAACAGCCCCAGCATTTT.

The CDR3 sequence is CASSPERPGGCGNTIYF. DNA of the CDR3: TGCGCCAGCAGCCCGGAACGACCAGGGGGCTGTGGAAACACCATATATTTT. The chain couples TRBV5-1 to TRBJ1-3; 8 nucleotides agree with TRBD1. This CDR3 has 17 residues. Trimming at V came to 4 bases and at J to 3 bases, leaving 12 bases not matched to a gene. In germline, CDR1 is SGHRS, CDR2 YFSETQ.

The chain recombines TRBV9 with TRBJ2-7; possible D gene TRBD1, 6 bases. Germline loops: CDR1 SGDLS, CDR2 YYNGEE. With 7 bases removed from V and 3 bases from J, the gap between germline ends came to 14 bases. This CDR3 contains 13 residues. The CDR3 DNA is TGTGCCAGCTCGTCAGGGACACGCTACGAGCAGTACTTC. It yields the protein CASSSGTRYEQYF.

This chain connects TRBV5-6 to TRBJ2-5; D is unclear. Between the trimmed V and J ends, which lost 0 bases and 1 base, there was a span of 7 bases. The CDR3 covers 14 residues. Germline loops: CDR1 SGHDT, CDR2 YYEEEE. The CDR3 sequence: CASSLVAVQETQYF. CDR3 nucleotide sequence: TGTGCCAGCAGCTTGGTGGCAGTCCAAGAGACCCAGTACTTC.

This chain uses TRBV4-3 with TRBJ1-4; weak D call: TRBD1 (5 bases). CDR1 is LGHNA and CDR2 is YSLEER in the germline V gene. V was clipped by 0 bases and J by 5 bases, with 13 bases between them. The CDR3 has 16 residues. DNA of the CDR3: TGCGCCAGCAGCCAAGATAGGGGTGTGGGAAATGAAAAACTGTTTTTT. Protein: CASSQDRGVGNEKLFF.

This clone appeared a single time. The chain uses TRBV12-3 or TRBV12-4 and TRBJ2-7; D unclear. The CDR3 length is 13 residues. The ends were cut back, 0 bases at V and 4 bases at J, with 7 bases in the middle. The CDR3, as DNA: TGTGCCAGCAGTTTAGCTACACAGTACGAGCAGTACTTC. Residues: CASSLATQYEQYF.

This sequence joins TRBV11-3 and TRBJ2-7; 7 bases are a match to TRBD1. The CDR3 has 12 residues. Germline V lookup: CDR1 SGHNT, CDR2 YENEEA. V was clipped by 5 bases and J by 5 bases; unmatched bases: 3. The CDR3 bases are TGTGCCAGCAGCCCGACAGGGAACGAGCAGTACTTC. This codes for CASSPTGNEQYF.

The chain carries TRBV5-1 and TRBJ2-1; 7 positions match TRBD2. This CDR3 region has 15 residues. CDR1 is SGHRS, CDR2 YFSETQ, per germline. J gave up 3 bases and V 4 bases, and 7 bases lay outside the gene matches. The CDR3 protein is CASSTGGTGYNEQFF. In DNA form, the CDR3 reads TGCGCCAGCAGCACGGGGGGTACGGGCTACAATGAGCAGTTCTTC.

V usage is TRBV28 and J usage is TRBJ1-5; D is ambiguous. V lost 6 bases to trimming and J lost 2 bases, with 11 bases between them. CDR1 is MDHEN, CDR2 SYDVKM, per germline. CDR3 size: 14 residues. The CDR3 DNA sequence: TGTGCCAGCAGCCCCCGGTCCGGCAATCAGCCCCAGCATTTT. It yields the protein CASSPRSGNQPQHF.

This clone showed up just a few times. The CDR3 bases are TGCGCCAGCAGCGTGACAGAGAACACTGAAGCTTTCTTT. Residues: CASSVTENTEAFF. The genes are TRBV5-1 and TRBJ1-1; maybe TRBD1 (5 bases). V lost 4 bases to trimming and J lost 1 base, with 8 bases between them. CDR1 and CDR2 from the germline V gene are SGHRS and YFSETQ. The CDR3 totals 13 residues.

The chain carries TRBV2 and TRBJ1-2; TRBD1 is a possible D gene (6 bases). The ends were cut back, 2 bases at V and 4 bases at J, with 14 bases in the middle. This CDR3 has 15 residues. Per the germline V gene, CDR1 is SNHLY and CDR2 is FYNNEI. CDR3 in amino acids: CASSESRGRGYGYTF. Here the CDR3 DNA reads TGTGCCAGCAGTGAAAGTAGGGGGAGAGGCTATGGCTACACCTTC.

The gene calls are TRBV6-4 and TRBJ1-2; D perhaps matches TRBD1 (6 bases). Trimming removed 7 bases from V and 2 bases from J, with 8 bases in between. The CDR3 runs to 12 residues. From germline, CDR1 is MRHNA and CDR2 SNTAGT. In DNA form, the CDR3 reads TGTGCCAGCAACGACAGGAACTATGGCTACACCTTC. It codes for CASNDRNYGYTF.

This sequence joins TRBV28 and TRBJ2-7, with a possible D match to TRBD2 (7 bases). The germline V gene encodes CDR1 MDHEN and CDR2 SYDVKM. The length of the CDR3 is 17 residues. Trimming left V 5 bases short and J 0 bases short, with 20 bases between. In nucleotides, the CDR3 is TGTGCCAGCAGTCCCGCAAGGGGGGGCGGAAGCTCCTACGAGCAGTACTTC. Amino acids: CASSPARGGGSSYEQYF.

This chain connects TRBV9 to TRBJ2-2; 9 positions match TRBD1. The V and J ends lost 0 bases and 6 bases, in that order; junction bases with no gene match: 9. There are 17 residues in the CDR3. Germline V CDR1 and CDR2: SGDLS, YYNGEE. DNA of the CDR3: TGTGCCAGCAGCGTAGGGAGGGACAGGGACGTCGCCGGGGAGCTGTTTTTT. This translates into CASSVGRDRDVAGELFF.

This chain's CDR3 is CASSRVTQGPGNTIYF. CDR3 nucleotides: TGTGCCAGCAGCCGAGTCACACAGGGGCCCGGAAACACCATATATTTT. J is TRBJ1-3 and V is TRBV27; 7 bases are shared with TRBD1. This CDR3 region has 16 residues. Germline CDR1 MNHEY, CDR2 SMNVEV (reference sequence). V shed 6 bases and J 4 bases; nucleotides not matched to a gene: 12.

This clone was picked up one time. The genes are TRBV6-5 and TRBJ2-1; D possibly corresponds to TRBD2 (7 bases). The length of the CDR3 is 15 residues. CDR1 and CDR2 (germline): MNHEY, SVGAGI. Trimming shortened V by 2 bases and J by 5 bases, and 13 bases separated the two germline ends. The CDR3 region has the DNA TGTGCCAGCAGTTACCGTGAAGGGGGGGACAATGAGCAGTTCTTC. Its translation: CASSYREGGDNEQFF.

This clone appeared a few times. The chain employs TRBV6-4 and TRBJ2-3; 10 bases map to TRBD2. With 0 bases clipped from V and 4 bases from J, the junction kept 1 base outside the gene matches. This CDR3 is 15 amino acids long. Germline-derived CDR1 and CDR2 are MRHNA and SNTAGT. The CDR3 region has the DNA TGTGCCAGCAGTGACTCAGCGGGGGGGCCAGATACGCAGTATTTT. It translates to CASSDSAGGPDTQYF.

This chain connects TRBV27 to TRBJ2-7; no firm D call. The CDR3 is 15 residues long. Trimming took off 6 bases at V and 6 bases at J, with 21 bases between the two ends. Germline V gives CDR1 MNHEY, CDR2 SMNVEV (reference sequence). CDR3 sequence (DNA): TGTGCCAGCAGCCCCCTTATCGGAAAAGACATCGAGCAGTACTTC. It codes for CASSPLIGKDIEQYF.

The chain links TRBV11-2 to TRBJ1-2; 8 positions match TRBD1. Per germline, CDR1 SGHAT and CDR2 FQNNGV. This CDR3 has 15 residues. With 3 bases clipped from V and 6 bases from J, the junction kept 9 bases outside the gene matches. The CDR3 reads CASSLSALGQDGYTF. In DNA form, the CDR3 reads TGTGCCAGCAGCTTGTCAGCGCTGGGACAGGATGGCTACACCTTC.

The J gene is TRBJ1-2, the V gene TRBV7-2; D not resolved. V lost 4 bases, J lost 4 bases, and 10 bases lay in between. The V gene's germline CDR1 is SGHTA and CDR2 FQGNSA. The CDR3 is made up of 13 amino acids. CDR3 DNA: TGTGCCAGCAGCTCGTCAGGATTCTATGGCTACACCTTC. Translating gives CASSSSGFYGYTF.